Given below is one T cell receptor (beta chain) in context. Distinct nucleotide sequences in the sample also encode this CDR3. Researchers ran the PCR with 60 Vbeta and 13 Jbeta primers. Only in-frame clones appear in the TCRdb table, and some are missing; sequencing was by immunoSEQ multiplex PCR. The data hold 200,000 or so clones, with 75% to 90% observed a single time. The source of the sample is a study of cytomegalovirus exposure and HLA in healthy donors. The receptor's source is a boy aged 2 to 9 in good health and CMV-seronegative. The sequenced material came from PBMCs.

In DNA form, the CDR3 reads TGCAGCGTTGAAGACCGGGGAGGGGCTTACGAGCAGTACTTC. It yields the protein CSVEDRGGAYEQYF. V is TRBV29-1 and J is TRBJ2-7, with TRBD2 identical over 7 bases. V was pared by 0 bases and J by 4 bases, with 6 bases of the junction left unmatched. Per the germline V gene, CDR1 is SQVTM and CDR2 is ANQGSEA. The CDR3 has 14 amino acids.